This T cell receptor beta chain is from a study of T cell responses to AZD1222 COVID-19 vaccine. General study results and limits: An increase in Spike-specific TCR breadth and depth was observed after two AZD1222 doses.

Clones were sequenced by immunoSEQ multiplex PCR, and TCRdb holds only the in-frame ones, with some missing. The sample yields roughly 120,000 clones, about 80% seen once. From germline, CDR1 is LGHDT and CDR2 YNNKEL (reference sequence). This CDR3 comprises 13 residues. Trimming took 3 bases from V and 7 from J; bases not matched to a gene: 5. Notes on this clone: What it recognizes is unknown.

This chain links TRBV3-1 (or the pseudogene TRBV3-2) with TRBJ1-2, with 7 bases identical to TRBD1. Sequencing used peripheral blood, obtained on day 0 of AZD1222 vaccination. This receptor was obtained from an adult in good health. In DNA, the CDR3 is TGTGCCAGCAGCCAGAGGGGGCAGTCTGGCTACACCTTC. It yields the protein CASSQRGQSGYTF.